One and the same sample provided the 8 T cell receptor beta chains below, sequenced in a study of OX40 agonist ivuxolimab in advanced cancers. The table came from immunoSEQ multiplex PCR; TCRdb's copy has only in-frame clones and leaves some out. The table lists 63,000 or so clones, approximately 84% of them singletons, with about 8% in the top ten. Sample: CD4+ or CD8+ T cells sorted from blood, taken in a trial of the OX40 agonist ivuxolimab. The receptors were sampled from an adult with an advanced solid tumor such as melanoma, head and neck, liver or kidney cancer.

V usage is TRBV5-4 and J usage is TRBJ2-5; weak D call: TRBD1 (5 bases). Trimming removed 0 bases from V and 2 bases from J, with 8 bases in between. The CDR3 contains 14 residues. Germline values: CDR1 SGHNT, CDR2 YYREEE (reference sequence). CDR3 DNA: TGTGCCAGCAGCTTGGAGGCAGGGCAAGAGACCCAGTACTTC. This gives the protein CASSLEAGQETQYF. The full variable domain, rest sourced from reference TRBV5-4 and TRBJ2-5, is ETGVTQSPTHLIKTRGQQVTLRCSSQSGHNTVSWYQQALGQGPQFIFQYYREEENGRGNFPPRFSGLQFPNYSSELNVNALELDDSALYLCASSLEAGQETQYFGPGTRLLVL.

V gene TRBV13 combines with J gene TRBJ1-3, with D unclear. This CDR3 is 18 amino acids long. Trimming took off 0 bases at V and 4 bases at J, with 19 bases between the two ends. Germline V CDR1 and CDR2: PRHDT, FYEKMQ (reference sequence). CDR3 sequence (DNA): TGTGCCAGCAGCTTAGGAATCGCTCTGCAGTCGGTCGGAAACACCATATATTTT. This encodes CASSLGIALQSVGNTIYF.

The V call is TRBV7-2, the J call TRBJ2-5; the match to TRBD2 covers 8 bases. After removal of 2 bases from V and 3 bases from J, the junction contained 2 bases not matched to a gene. The V gene's germline CDR1 is SGHTA and CDR2 FQGNSA. There are 14 residues in the CDR3. CDR3 sequence (DNA): TGTGCCAGCAGCTTAATGGGACTAGAAGAGACCCAGTACTTC. Translation: CASSLMGLEETQYF.

The V gene is TRBV7-6, the J gene TRBJ2-1; D possibly corresponds to TRBD1 (5 bases). Germline loops: CDR1 SGHVS, CDR2 FNYEAQ. Trimming shortened V by 1 base and J by 10 bases, and 11 bases separated the two germline ends. The CDR3 has 13 amino acids. The CDR3 region has the DNA TGTGCCAGCAGCTTAGAAGGGGCAGCGGAGCAGTTCTTC. The encoded protein is CASSLEGAAEQFF. Looking up the rest from reference TRBV7-6 and TRBJ2-1 gives the full variable domain: GAGVSQSPRYKVTKRGQDVALRCDPISGHVSLYWYRQALGQGPEFLTYFNYEAQQDKSGLPNDRFSAERPEGSISTLTIQRTEQRDSAMYRCASSLEGAAEQFFGPGTRLTVL.

The chain couples TRBV6-5 to TRBJ1-1, with a possible D match to TRBD1 (5 bases). Trimming removed 7 bases from V and 3 bases from J, with 15 bases in between. The germline V gene has CDR1 MNHEY and CDR2 SVGAGI. This CDR3 is built from 14 residues. CDR3 sequence: CASMTIGADTEAFF. The CDR3 bases are TGTGCCAGCATGACAATAGGGGCGGACACTGAAGCTTTCTTT.

This chain connects TRBV10-3 to TRBJ2-5; D call uncertain. This CDR3 is built from 11 residues. The V gene lost 6 bases and the J gene lost 5 bases, with 7 bases spanning the gap. From germline, CDR1 is ENHRY and CDR2 SYGVKD. The CDR3, as DNA: TGTGCCATCAGGGACCGGGAGACCCAGTACTTC. Amino acid sequence: CAIRDRETQYF.

In DNA form, the CDR3 reads TGTGCCAGCAGTGAACGCGGGAATAGCAATCAGCCCCAGCATTTT. Its protein is CASSERGNSNQPQHF. The rearrangement joins TRBV6-1 to TRBJ1-5; D is unresolved. Germline loops: CDR1 MNHNS, CDR2 SASEGT. The V end was cut by 2 bases, the J end by 0 bases, with 8 bases between. This CDR3 is built from 15 residues.

The rearrangement links TRBV2 to TRBJ2-7, with D hard to call. The CDR3 loop spans 10 amino acids. Trimming took off 7 bases at V and 4 bases at J, with 5 bases between the two ends. Germline V gene lookup returns CDR1 SNHLY and CDR2 FYNNEI. The CDR3 nucleotides are TGTGCCAGCAAGGCTTACGAGCAGTACTTC. This translates into CASKAYEQYF.